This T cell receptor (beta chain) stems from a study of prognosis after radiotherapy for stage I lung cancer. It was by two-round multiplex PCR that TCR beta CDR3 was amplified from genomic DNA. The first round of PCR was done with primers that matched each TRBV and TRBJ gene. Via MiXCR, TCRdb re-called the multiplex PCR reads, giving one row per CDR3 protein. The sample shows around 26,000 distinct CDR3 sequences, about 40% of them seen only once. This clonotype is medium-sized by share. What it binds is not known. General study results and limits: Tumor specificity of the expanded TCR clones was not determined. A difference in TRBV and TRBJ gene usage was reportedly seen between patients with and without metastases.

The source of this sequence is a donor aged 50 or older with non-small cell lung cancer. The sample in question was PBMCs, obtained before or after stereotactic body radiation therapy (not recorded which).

For the CDR3, the DNA is TGCGCCAGCAGCCCCGAACCCCCAGTCGATGAGCAGTTCTTC. This codes for CASSPEPPVDEQFF. The V and J genes are TRBV5-1 and TRBJ2-1; D gene ambiguous. There are 14 residues in the CDR3. The germline CDR1 and CDR2 sequences are SGHRS and YFSETQ. V shed 4 bases and J shed 8 bases, with 16 bases lying between them.